These 30 T cell receptor beta chains originate from one sample sequenced in a study of post-analysis software for immune sequencing data (dated by TCRdb to the mid-2010s). Study-level results and caveats: Patients showed significantly higher frequencies than controls for roughly five TRBV segments, among them TRBV5-6, TRBV5-1 and TRBV20-1.

Their recognized antigens are unknown. Libraries were constructed by PCR. The instrument was an Illumina HiSeq 2500. To reduce PCR and sequencing biases, unique molecular identifiers were built into the TCR beta cDNA libraries. Clones were called with MiXCR by TCRdb after fastp trimmed the public reads at Q25, and only in-frame beta chains were retained. Under each unique CDR3 protein, matching rows form one entry showing the most common genes and DNA. In all, the sample holds some 890,000 distinct CDR3 sequences, and roughly 50% of those were seen once. About 4.5% of the sample goes to the ten largest clones. Source material: blood. Every receptor here comes from a girl aged 5 to 17 with multiple sclerosis.

This clonotype was seen a handful of times. V gene TRBV20-1 combines with J gene TRBJ2-7, with a possible D match to TRBD2 (6 bases). Germline CDR1 reads DFQATT; CDR2 reads SNEGSKA (reference sequence). The V and J ends lost 6 bases and 1 base respectively, with 10 bases between them. The CDR3 totals 12 residues. In DNA, the CDR3 is TGCAGTGCGCCCGGGACTTCCTACGAGCAGTACTTC. Translation gives CSAPGTSYEQYF.

The chain couples TRBV7-9 to TRBJ1-1, with D unresolved. Trimming took 4 bases from V and 4 from J, leaving 10 bases between them. In germline, CDR1 is SEHNR, CDR2 FQNEAQ (reference sequence). The CDR3 extends over 13 amino acids. Here the CDR3 reads CASSSSGVTEAFF. The CDR3 DNA is TGTGCCAGCAGCTCTTCCGGGGTCACTGAAGCTTTCTTT.

The DNA for the CDR3 is TGTGCCAGCAGCACGCGACAGGGTGGTACTGGGACCGGGGAGCTGTTTTTT. This codes for CASSTRQGGTGTGELFF. This chain links TRBV7-9 with TRBJ2-2, with 7 bases lining up with TRBD1. After removal of 5 bases from V and 5 bases from J, the junction contained 14 bases not matched to a gene. Germline V gene sequence: CDR1 SEHNR, CDR2 FQNEAQ (reference sequence). This CDR3 is 17 amino acids long.

This chain joins TRBV5-1 and TRBJ2-7; 12 bases are shared with TRBD2. J lost 1 base, V lost 1 base, and 0 bases had no gene match. The germline gives CDR1 SGHRS, CDR2 YFSETQ. The CDR3 loop spans 15 amino acids. CDR3 protein: CASSLTSGGSYEQYF. The CDR3 DNA sequence: TGCGCCAGCAGCTTGACTAGCGGGGGGTCCTACGAGCAGTACTTC.

CDR3 in amino acids: CSARTSLRETQYF. CDR3 bases: TGCAGTGCTAGAACCTCGCTCCGGGAGACCCAGTACTTC. The chain employs TRBV20-1 and TRBJ2-5, with unresolved D. The V and J ends lost 2 bases and 5 bases respectively, with 12 bases between them. In germline, CDR1 is DFQATT, CDR2 SNEGSKA (reference sequence). The CDR3 spans 13 residues.

V is TRBV15 and J is TRBJ2-3; D unresolved. CDR3 length: 15 residues. Between the trimmed V and J ends, which lost 1 base and 2 bases, there was a span of 10 bases. The germline V gene has CDR1 LNHNV and CDR2 YYDKDF (reference sequence). CDR3 nucleotide sequence: TGTGCCACCAGCAGAGTGTGGGCCGCCACAGATACGCAGTATTTT. This codes for CATSRVWAATDTQYF.

This rearrangement joins TRBV14 to TRBJ1-2; D is unresolved. The CDR3 totals 13 residues. Germline-derived CDR1 and CDR2 are SGHDN and FVKESK. Trimming removed 1 base from V and 7 bases from J, with 10 bases in between. As DNA, the CDR3 is TGTGCCAGCAGCCAAGTCGACTCGACTGGCTACACCTTC. Translation: CASSQVDSTGYTF. The full variable domain, rest sourced from reference TRBV14 and TRBJ1-2, is EAGVTQFPSHSVIEKGQTVTLRCDPISGHDNLYWYRRVMGKEIKFLLHFVKESKQDESGMPNNRFLAERTGGTYSTLKVQPAELEDSGVYFCASSQVDSTGYTFGSGTRLTVV.

The chain couples TRBV12-3 or TRBV12-4 to TRBJ2-7, with D perhaps TRBD2 (7 bases). CDR3 length equals 13 residues. V was pared by 3 bases and J by 5 bases, with 11 bases between. This CDR3 reads CASSFAGANEQYF. The CDR3, as DNA: TGTGCCAGCAGTTTCGCGGGGGCCAACGAGCAGTACTTC.

This chain joins TRBV15 and TRBJ2-5; the D gene is possibly TRBD1 (6 bases). Trimming left V 0 bases short and J 11 bases short, with 19 bases between. Germline-derived CDR1 and CDR2 are LNHNV and YYDKDF (reference sequence). The CDR3 length is 15 residues. CDR3 protein: CATSRDHQGLGEQYF. Here the CDR3 DNA reads TGTGCCACCAGCAGAGATCACCAGGGGTTAGGAGAGCAGTACTTC. Drawing the rest from reference TRBV15 and TRBJ2-5, the complete variable domain is DAMVIQNPRYQVTQFGKPVTLSCSQTLNHNVMYWYQQKSSQAPKLLFHYYDKDFNNEADTPDNFQSRRPNTSFCFLDIRSPGLGDTAMYLCATSRDHQGLGEQYFGPGTRLLVL.

This clonotype was observed a single time. CDR3 sequence: CASSIGPTGSYTF. CDR3 sequence (DNA): TGTGCCAGCAGTATAGGACCGACAGGGAGCTACACCTTC. The rearrangement links TRBV27 to TRBJ1-2; 7 bases match TRBD1. The CDR3 has 13 amino acids. After removal of 5 bases from V and 9 bases from J, the junction contained 9 bases not matched to a gene. The V gene's germline CDR1 is MNHEY and CDR2 SMNVEV (reference sequence).

This chain links TRBV7-2 with TRBJ2-3; no clear D. The CDR3 consists of 12 residues. V was trimmed by 3 bases and J by 4 bases, leaving 5 bases between them. Germline loops: CDR1 SGHTA, CDR2 FQGNSA. The CDR3 spells CASSFKADTQYF. The CDR3 DNA is TGTGCCAGCAGCTTTAAAGCAGATACGCAGTATTTT.

This clonotype came up once. The V gene is TRBV2, the J gene TRBJ1-1, with 8 bases aligning to TRBD1. V lost 6 bases, J lost 1 base, and 4 bases stayed unmatched. Germline loops: CDR1 SNHLY, CDR2 FYNNEI. The CDR3 runs to 14 residues. The CDR3 sequence is CASSNQGANTEAFF. CDR3 DNA: TGTGCCAGCAGCAACCAGGGGGCGAACACTGAAGCTTTCTTT.

For the CDR3, the DNA is TGCAGCGTTGGGGAGAGCGGGAGAGGGAATGAGCAGTTCTTC. Translated, it gives CSVGESGRGNEQFF. The genes are TRBV29-1 and TRBJ2-1, with 8 nucleotides matching TRBD2. CDR1 and CDR2 (germline): SQVTM, ANQGSEA. This CDR3 has 14 amino acids. Trimming at V came to 4 bases and at J to 7 bases, leaving 9 bases not matched to a gene.

This clonotype came up a few times. The chain combines TRBV7-9 with TRBJ1-2; D ambiguous. Looked up from germline, CDR1 is SEHNR and CDR2 is FQNEAQ (reference sequence). Trimming left V 3 bases short and J 6 bases short, with 11 bases between. This CDR3 contains 13 residues. The CDR3 sequence is CASSLKGSHGYTF. CDR3 in DNA: TGTGCCAGCAGCTTGAAGGGCAGTCATGGCTACACCTTC.

The chain combines TRBV20-1 with TRBJ2-4; the match to TRBD1 covers 8 bases. With 3 bases clipped from V and 1 base from J, the junction kept 5 bases outside the gene matches. The CDR3 extends over 15 amino acids. Per germline, CDR1 DFQATT and CDR2 SNEGSKA (reference sequence). The CDR3 nucleotides read TGCAGTGCTAGTGACAGGGGCAGGGCCAAAAACATTCAGTACTTC. This sequence encodes CSASDRGRAKNIQYF.

As concerns this clonotype: At one boundary the junction diverges from the germline segment, which might be a read error. The chain is built from TRBV5-1 and TRBJ2-3; no definite D call. From germline, CDR1 is SGHRS and CDR2 YFSETQ. The CDR3 has 12 residues. The CDR3 DNA reads TGCGTCAGCAGCCCTAACACAGATACGCAGTATTTT. Translation: CVSSPNTDTQYF.

This chain uses TRBV18 with TRBJ2-6; D call uncertain. The CDR3 consists of 14 residues. Trimming pared 6 bases from V and 2 bases from J, leaving 8 bases between. Germline values: CDR1 KGHSH, CDR2 LQKENI. The CDR3 protein is CASSMSTGANVLTF. CDR3 DNA: TGTGCCAGCTCTATGAGTACTGGGGCCAACGTCCTGACTTTC.

The chain has TRBV28 and TRBJ1-5; D remains unclear. There are 14 residues in the CDR3. V was pared by 1 base and J by 10 bases, with 14 bases between. Per germline, CDR1 MDHEN and CDR2 SYDVKM. The CDR3 DNA reads TGTGCCAGCAGTTTATTTGTTCTGGCAGGACCCCAGCATTTT. This encodes CASSLFVLAGPQHF.

The chain is built from TRBV12-3 or TRBV12-4 and TRBJ2-7, with no clear D. Trimming left V 6 bases short and J 3 bases short, with 12 bases between. The CDR3 length is 13 residues. CDR3 in DNA: TGTGCCAGCAGGACCCGGGTCGACTACGAGCAGTACTTC. Translated, it gives CASRTRVDYEQYF.

The rearrangement joins TRBV29-1 to TRBJ2-1; TRBD1 aligns across 8 bases. The CDR3 is made up of 15 amino acids. Germline CDR1 SQVTM, CDR2 ANQGSEA. J was trimmed by 8 bases and V by 6 bases; bases with no gene match: 15. CDR3 DNA: TGCAGCGTCGTTATCCCGACAGGGGCACGGGATGAGCAGTTCTTC. Its protein is CSVVIPTGARDEQFF.

This chain joins TRBV20-1 and TRBJ2-1, with TRBD2 matching over 13 bases. The V segment lost 5 bases and the J segment 5 bases; nucleotides outside the gene matches: 3. Germline CDR1 reads DFQATT; CDR2 reads SNEGSKA (reference sequence). The CDR3 is made up of 14 amino acids. The CDR3 here is CSARTSGSDNEQFF. The CDR3 nucleotides read TGCAGTGCTCGGACTAGCGGGAGTGACAATGAGCAGTTCTTC.

The chain carries TRBV4-1 and TRBJ1-4; 9 positions agree with TRBD1. CDR3 length: 20 amino acids. The trim removed 2 bases at V and 2 bases at J, leaving 15 bases unmatched. Germline CDR1 MGHRA, CDR2 YSYEKL. CDR3 nucleotide sequence: TGCGCCAGCAGCCAATTACCGGGACAGGGTGTTGTACAGACTAATGAAAAACTGTTTTTT. This gives the protein CASSQLPGQGVVQTNEKLFF.

This clonotype was counted between two and nine times. The chain couples TRBV20-1 to TRBJ2-7; D is possibly TRBD2 (7 bases). V lost 6 bases, J lost 5 bases, and 20 bases lay in between. The CDR3 extends over 14 amino acids. CDR1 and CDR2 (germline): DFQATT, SNEGSKA (reference sequence). The chain's CDR3 is CSATGEGGEDEQYF. Here the CDR3 DNA reads TGCAGTGCCACCGGGGAGGGGGGGGAAGACGAGCAGTACTTC.

This clonotype occurred once. CDR3 DNA sequence: TGTGCCAGCAGATCGACTAGTACAGATACGCAGTATTTT. It yields the protein CASRSTSTDTQYF. This chain joins TRBV5-6 and TRBJ2-3; D is perhaps TRBD2 (6 bases). Germline lookup yields CDR1 SGHDT and CDR2 YYEEEE. The CDR3 is made up of 13 amino acids. Trimming left V 5 bases short and J 3 bases short, with 10 bases between.

This sequence joins TRBV6-2 or TRBV6-3 and TRBJ1-2; D uncertain. Germline CDR1 MNHEY, CDR2 SVGEGT. The V end lost 2 bases, the J end lost 6 bases, and 13 bases lay between the germline ends. The CDR3 covers 14 residues. CDR3 in amino acids: CASSYLPSVDGYTF. For the CDR3, the DNA is TGTGCCAGCAGTTACCTTCCCTCCGTCGATGGCTACACCTTC.

The chain has TRBV5-1 and TRBJ2-5, with 7 positions matching TRBD1. From germline, CDR1 is SGHRS and CDR2 YFSETQ. The CDR3 runs 15 residues. Losses at the gene ends were 2 bases for V and 2 bases for J; bases not matched to a gene: 6. The CDR3 region is CASSFWGRGQETQYF. CDR3 nucleotides: TGCGCCAGCAGCTTCTGGGGCAGGGGGCAAGAGACCCAGTACTTC.

This clonotype showed up just a few times. The chain joins TRBV7-3 to TRBJ2-5; 7 nucleotides agree with TRBD1. Germline V gene lookup returns CDR1 SGHTA and CDR2 FQGTGA. Trimming took 4 bases from V and 4 from J; bases not matched to a gene: 6. The CDR3 runs to 14 residues. CDR3 amino acids: CASSSRQGSETQYF. The CDR3 DNA follows: TGTGCCAGCAGCTCCCGACAGGGCTCAGAGACCCAGTACTTC.

This chain joins TRBV12-3 or TRBV12-4 and TRBJ2-1; D not certain. V was pared by 2 bases and J by 6 bases, with 11 bases between. The CDR3 length is 14 residues. CDR3 residues: CASSLRVTGNEQFF. As DNA, the CDR3 is TGTGCCAGCAGTTTAAGGGTTACGGGCAATGAGCAGTTCTTC.

The rearrangement joins TRBV20-1 to TRBJ2-5, with TRBD2 as a possible D gene (6 bases). Germline assignment: CDR1 DFQATT and CDR2 SNEGSKA (reference sequence). V was clipped by 6 bases and J by 11 bases, with 28 bases between them. CDR3 length: 15 amino acids. CDR3 DNA: TGCAGTGCCGCTGTGACTCGGCCCCGCGGGGAGGAGCAGTACTTC. This translates into CSAAVTRPRGEEQYF.

This clonotype was seen once. The chain recombines TRBV5-1 with TRBJ2-7; 14 bases fit TRBD2. In germline, CDR1 is SGHRS, CDR2 YFSETQ. Unmatched junction bases numbered 5, after V lost 3 bases and J lost 3 bases. The length of the CDR3 is 16 residues. In DNA form, the CDR3 reads TGCGCCAGCAGCTGGACCGGGACTAGCGGGAGCTACGAGCAGTACTTC. The encoded protein is CASSWTGTSGSYEQYF.